This T cell receptor (beta chain) was sequenced for a study of CD8 T cells in Susac syndrome. Study-level findings and limits: Clonal expansion was not seen in any Susac syndrome CD4+ T cell repertoire.

RNA was extracted with the RNeasy kit, and a quantity of roughly 0.5 to 1 ug was reverse transcribed using random hexamers. One entry per CDR3 protein, called by TCRdb with MiXCR from the immunoSEQ multiplex PCR reads. The data contain 150,000 to 200,000 distinct CDR3 sequences, about 96% of them seen just once; the ten biggest clones take up around 0.13%. About this clonotype: The antigen is undetermined.

V was trimmed by 0 bases and J by 7 bases, leaving 13 bases between them. Germline V lookup: CDR1 SGHVT, CDR2 SQSDAQ. CDR3 size: 15 residues. The chain uses TRBV7-4 and TRBJ1-5, with D possibly matching TRBD1 (5 bases). The sequenced material came from CD4+ T cells from PBMCs. The sequence derives from a human donor with Susac syndrome. The DNA for the CDR3 is TGTGCCAGCAGCTTAGCGCCTGGGGCGAAGCAGCCCCAGCATTTT. Its protein is CASSLAPGAKQPQHF. The complete variable domain, with remaining parts taken from reference TRBV7-4 and TRBJ1-5, reads GAGVSQSPRYKVAKRGRDVALRCDSISGHVTLYWYRQTLGQGSEVLTYSQSDAQRDKSGRPSGRFSAERPERSVSTLKIQRTEQGDSAVYLCASSLAPGAKQPQHFGDGTRLSIL.